A selection of T cell receptor beta chains follows, all from one sample in a study of Tregs in tolerant kidney transplant recipients. The method was immunoSEQ multiplex PCR; TCRdb's version includes in-frame clones alone and lacks a portion of them. The sample yields about 240,000 clones, approximately 83% seen once. The sample comprised CD4+ T cells from blood. The receptors shown here come from a human donor in good health. CDR3s include the opening cysteine and the closing phenylalanine or tryptophan. A D gene is named only where the DNA matches it firmly. Rows give clone size only sometimes, using once, few, many, or a class for an expanded clone.

CDR3 protein: CASSIGRRAGANVLTF
CDR3 DNA: TGTGCCAGTAGTATAGGACGGAGAGCTGGGGCCAACGTCCTGACTTTC
D gene: -
V gene: TRBV19
clone size: once
J gene: TRBJ2-6

CDR3 protein: CASSLVRQGILAKNIQYF
CDR3 DNA: TGTGCCAGCAGCTTAGTCCGGCAGGGAATACTAGCCAAAAACATTCAGTACTTC
D gene: -
V gene: TRBV7-8
clone size: -
J gene: TRBJ2-4

CDR3 protein: CAISDRVAENQETQYF
CDR3 DNA: TGTGCCATCAGTGATCGGGTAGCGGAGAACCAAGAGACCCAGTACTTC
D gene: -
V gene: TRBV10-3
clone size: -
J gene: TRBJ2-5

CDR3 protein: CASSLTVNSGAYNEQFF
CDR3 DNA: TGTGCCAGCAGCTTAACTGTGAATAGCGGGGCCTACAATGAGCAGTTCTTC
D gene: TRBD2
V gene: TRBV7-3
clone size: -
J gene: TRBJ2-1

CDR3 protein: CASSLEVGVGEQYF
CDR3 DNA: TGCGCCAGCAGCTTGGAAGTGGGGGTTGGGGAGCAGTACTTC
D gene: -
V gene: TRBV5-1
clone size: few
J gene: TRBJ2-7

CDR3 protein: CASSYRGYGYTF
CDR3 DNA: TGTGCCAGCAGTTATAGGGGCTATGGCTACACCTTC
D gene: -
V gene: TRBV6-5
clone size: -
J gene: TRBJ1-2

CDR3 protein: CASSLQGTDGYTF
CDR3 DNA: TGCGCCAGCAGCTTACAGGGGACAGATGGCTACACCTTC
D gene: TRBD1
V gene: TRBV5-1
clone size: -
J gene: TRBJ1-2

CDR3 protein: CASSEASGGAYEQYF
CDR3 DNA: TGTGCCAGCAGTGAAGCCTCAGGGGGGGCCTACGAGCAGTACTTC
D gene: -
V gene: TRBV6-1
clone size: -
J gene: TRBJ2-7

CDR3 protein: CASSLGLRTDTQYF
CDR3 DNA: TGTGCCAGCAGCCTGGGGCTACGCACAGATACGCAGTATTTT
D gene: -
V gene: TRBV11-3
clone size: -
J gene: TRBJ2-3

CDR3 protein: CATSGQGEQFF
CDR3 DNA: TGTGCCACCAGCGGACAGGGAGAACAGTTCTTC
D gene: TRBD1
V gene: TRBV15
clone size: -
J gene: TRBJ2-1

CDR3 protein: CASSIGTGNEQFF
CDR3 DNA: TGTGCCAGCAGCATTGGGACAGGCAATGAGCAGTTCTTC
D gene: TRBD1
V gene: TRBV7-3
clone size: few
J gene: TRBJ2-1

CDR3 protein: CASSSGRPTEAFF
CDR3 DNA: TGTGCCAGCAGCTCCGGTCGTCCCACTGAAGCTTTCTTT
D gene: -
V gene: TRBV11-2
clone size: -
J gene: TRBJ1-1

CDR3 protein: CSVVYAGNPQETQYF
CDR3 DNA: TGCAGCGTTGTTTATGCAGGAAACCCCCAAGAGACCCAGTACTTC
D gene: -
V gene: TRBV29-1
clone size: -
J gene: TRBJ2-5

CDR3 protein: CASSPNTGLEQYF
CDR3 DNA: TGTGCCAGCAGCCCTAACACAGGGCTCGAGCAGTACTTC
D gene: -
V gene: TRBV13
clone size: few
J gene: TRBJ2-7

CDR3 protein: CASSLQLAQSSYEQYF
CDR3 DNA: TGCGCCAGCAGCCTGCAGCTAGCGCAAAGCTCCTACGAGCAGTACTTC
D gene: -
V gene: TRBV5-1
clone size: -
J gene: TRBJ2-7

CDR3 protein: CASSPRTGLHNEQFF
CDR3 DNA: TGTGCCAGCAGTCCCCGGACAGGATTGCACAATGAGCAGTTCTTC
D gene: TRBD1
V gene: TRBV6-5
clone size: -
J gene: TRBJ2-1

CDR3 protein: CASSPPGLAFQETQYF
CDR3 DNA: TGTGCCAGCAGCCCGCCGGGACTAGCGTTCCAAGAGACCCAGTACTTC
D gene: TRBD2
V gene: TRBV5-6
clone size: -
J gene: TRBJ2-5

CDR3 protein: CASSFTGDGYTF
CDR3 DNA: TGTGCCAGCTCATTCACAGGGGATGGCTACACCTTC
D gene: TRBD1
V gene: TRBV18
clone size: -
J gene: TRBJ1-2

CDR3 protein: CACLRTPSSGNTIYF
CDR3 DNA: TGTGCCTGCCTTCGGACACCCAGCTCTGGAAACACCATATATTTT
D gene: -
V gene: TRBV30
clone size: -
J gene: TRBJ1-3

CDR3 protein: CASSPDGNYGYTF
CDR3 DNA: TGTGCCAGCAGTCCTGACGGGAACTATGGCTACACCTTC
D gene: -
V gene: TRBV5-4
clone size: -
J gene: TRBJ1-2

CDR3 protein: CASSLRGDGNTIYF
CDR3 DNA: TGTGCCAGTAGTCTCCGGGGAGATGGAAACACCATATATTTT
D gene: -
V gene: TRBV19
clone size: few
J gene: TRBJ1-3

CDR3 protein: CASSQARVTEAFF
CDR3 DNA: TGTGCCAGCAGCCAAGCTAGGGTAACTGAAGCTTTCTTT
D gene: -
V gene: TRBV14
clone size: -
J gene: TRBJ1-1

CDR3 protein: CASSPTGYTEAFF
CDR3 DNA: TGTGCCAGTAGTCCGACGGGTTACACTGAAGCTTTCTTT
D gene: -
V gene: TRBV19
clone size: -
J gene: TRBJ1-1

CDR3 protein: CASSPPQGSMNTEAFF
CDR3 DNA: TGTGCCAGCTCACCACCACAGGGAAGTATGAACACTGAAGCTTTCTTT
D gene: -
V gene: TRBV18
clone size: -
J gene: TRBJ1-1

CDR3 protein: CASSEGTRGIF
CDR3 DNA: TGTGCCAGCAGTGAAGGGACAAGGGGAATCTTC
D gene: -
V gene: TRBV2
clone size: -
J gene: TRBJ2-7

CDR3 protein: CASSMRVDEQFF
CDR3 DNA: TGTGCCAGCAGCATGAGGGTAGATGAGCAGTTCTTC
D gene: -
V gene: TRBV11-2
clone size: once
J gene: TRBJ2-1